Below are 5 T cell receptor beta chains sequenced from a single sample in a study of lymphopenia after photon versus proton radiotherapy. The table came from immunoSEQ multiplex PCR; TCRdb's copy has only in-frame clones and leaves some out. Of approximately 47,000 clones in the sample, over 75% were seen once. The specimen comprised peripheral blood, sampled from a patient treated with photon-based radiotherapy. All receptors come from a man aged 35 to 55 with gastric cancer.

V usage is TRBV29-1 and J usage is TRBJ2-1; a possible D gene is TRBD2 (6 bases). Germline V gene lookup returns CDR1 SQVTM and CDR2 ANQGSEA. Trimming cost V 3 bases and J 3 bases, with 9 bases left between them. The CDR3 covers 13 residues. The CDR3 sequence: CSVDGGLYNEQFF. Here the CDR3 DNA reads TGCAGCGTTGATGGGGGACTCTACAATGAGCAGTTCTTC.

This chain uses TRBV7-3 with TRBJ2-1; 11 bases are shared with TRBD2. Germline V gene sequence: CDR1 SGHTA, CDR2 FQGTGA. CDR3 length: 17 residues. The trim removed 0 bases at V and 7 bases at J, leaving 8 bases unmatched. CDR3 amino acids: CASSLTATSGGLNEQFF. CDR3 in DNA: TGTGCCAGCAGCTTAACTGCTACTAGCGGGGGCCTTAATGAGCAGTTCTTC.

V usage is TRBV6-1 and J usage is TRBJ1-6; D unclear. CDR3 size: 13 residues. V lost 1 base to trimming and J lost 9 bases, with 7 bases between them. Per the germline V gene, CDR1 is MNHNS and CDR2 is SASEGT. Written as DNA, the CDR3 is TGTGCCAGCAGTGAAGGGTATGGTTCACCCCTCCACTTT. This codes for CASSEGYGSPLHF.

The rearrangement links TRBV11-3 to TRBJ1-2; no firm D call. Germline V gene lookup returns CDR1 SGHNT and CDR2 YENEEA. V lost 5 bases and J lost 7, with 11 bases in between. This CDR3 comprises 12 residues. CDR3 sequence: CASSTTDGGYTF. Written as DNA, the CDR3 is TGTGCCAGCAGCACAACCGACGGTGGCTACACCTTC.

A remark on this clone: One end of the junction does not line up with germline, which may come from a read error. V and J are TRBV4-1 and TRBJ2-5; D may be TRBD1 (6 bases). The CDR3 extends over 14 amino acids. The germline gives CDR1 MGHRA, CDR2 YSYEKL. As DNA, the CDR3 is TGCGCCAGCAGCGAAGACAGGATACGAGAGACCCAGTACTTC. Encoded protein: CASSEDRIRETQYF.